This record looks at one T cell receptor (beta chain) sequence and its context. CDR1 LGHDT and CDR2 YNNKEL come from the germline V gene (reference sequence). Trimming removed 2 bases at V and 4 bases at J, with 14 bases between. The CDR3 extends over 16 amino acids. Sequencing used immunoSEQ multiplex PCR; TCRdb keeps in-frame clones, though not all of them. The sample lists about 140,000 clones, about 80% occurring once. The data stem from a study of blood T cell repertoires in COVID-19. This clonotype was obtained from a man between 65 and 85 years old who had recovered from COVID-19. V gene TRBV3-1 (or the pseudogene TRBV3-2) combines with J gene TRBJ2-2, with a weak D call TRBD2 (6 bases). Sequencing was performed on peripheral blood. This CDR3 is CASSQSRQGGTGELFF. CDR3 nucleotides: TGTGCCAGCAGCCAAAGTCGGCAGGGAGGCACCGGGGAGCTGTTTTTT.